A selection of T cell receptor beta chains follows, all from one sample in a study of T cells in localized non-small cell lung cancer. Produced via immunoSEQ multiplex PCR; TCRdb's table is partial and in-frame only. The table has tens of thousands of clones, over 80% seen once. This material consisted of peripheral blood mononuclear cells, taken before any cancer treatment. The receptors stem from a man between 40 and 69 years old with stage III lung adenocarcinoma. CDR3s include the opening cysteine and the closing phenylalanine or tryptophan. The order of the fields is clone size, J gene, D gene, V gene, CDR3 protein, CDR3 DNA. The D gene is left open where the match is weak. Part of the rows lack a size; the others show once, few, many or a class for expanded clones.

NA,TRBJ1-5,NA,TRBV28,CASSLTFPSNQPQHF,TGTGCCAGCAGTTTGACATTTCCTAGCAATCAGCCCCAGCATTTT
NA,TRBJ2-1,TRBD2,TRBV5-1,CASSFGQREANEQFF,TGCGCCAGCAGCTTCGGGCAGCGGGAAGCCAATGAGCAGTTCTTC
NA,TRBJ2-1,TRBD1,TRBV12-5,CASGLGTGNYNEQFF,TGTGCTAGTGGTTTGGGGACAGGGAACTACAATGAGCAGTTCTTC
NA,TRBJ2-7,NA,TRBV6-1,CASSRGGIYEQYF,TGTGCCAGCAGCAGGGGGGGGATTTACGAGCAGTACTTC
NA,TRBJ1-1,TRBD1,TRBV5-8,CASPQGGHEAFF,TGTGCCAGTCCCCAGGGGGGGCATGAAGCTTTCTTT
NA,TRBJ2-3,NA,TRBV7-9,CASSSRDTQYF,TGTGCCAGCAGCTCACGAGATACGCAGTATTTT
NA,TRBJ1-2,NA,TRBV14,CASSQADDFHYGYTF,TGTGCCAGCAGCCAAGCGGACGACTTTCACTATGGCTACACCTTC
NA,TRBJ2-3,NA,TRBV6-1,CASSEPLTDTQYF,TGTGCCAGCAGTGAACCGTTAACAGATACGCAGTATTTT
NA,TRBJ2-1,NA,TRBV10-2,CASTPQSYNEQFF,TGCGCCAGCACCCCGCAGAGCTACAATGAGCAGTTCTTC
NA,TRBJ2-1,NA,TRBV2,CASRTRGTTRNEQFF,TGTGCCAGCAGAACCCGCGGGACAACCCGCAATGAGCAGTTCTTC
NA,TRBJ2-3,TRBD2,TRBV6-4,CASSDSYPPPIRGTSTSSGDTQYF,TGTGCCAGCAGTGACTCTTATCCCCCCCCCATCCGAGGGACTAGCACTTCTTCAGGGGATACGCAGTATTTT
NA,TRBJ1-5,TRBD1,TRBV6-5,CASSRTGRGQPQHF,TGTGCCAGCAGCCGGACAGGGCGAGGGCAGCCCCAGCATTTT
NA,TRBJ1-6,NA,TRBV9,CASSPGGGSPLHF,TGTGCCAGCAGCCCGGGGGGCGGTTCACCCCTCCACTTT
NA,TRBJ1-5,NA,TRBV6-5,CASTLAEPNQPQHF,TGTGCCAGCACCCTGGCGGAACCCAATCAGCCCCAGCATTTT
NA,TRBJ1-6,NA,TRBV7-2,CASSREGYRPRVTLHF,TGTGCCAGCAGTCGAGAGGGGTACCGGCCCCGGGTCACCCTCCACTTT
NA,TRBJ2-3,TRBD2,TRBV7-8,CASSLAVAGVSADTQYF,TGTGCCAGCAGCTTAGCGGTAGCGGGAGTGTCGGCAGATACGCAGTATTTT
NA,TRBJ2-7,TRBD1,TRBV10-3,CAISEFGTGFSYEQYF,TGTGCCATCAGTGAGTTCGGGACAGGGTTCTCCTACGAGCAGTACTTC
NA,TRBJ2-1,NA,TRBV11-2,CASSLERVSEQFF,TGTGCCAGCAGCTTAGAGAGGGTGAGTGAGCAGTTCTTC
NA,TRBJ2-6,NA,TRBV6-1,CASSRVGANVLTF,TGTGCCAGCAGTCGGGTTGGGGCCAACGTCCTGACTTTC
NA,TRBJ1-1,NA,TRBV7-9,CASCPAQNTEAFF,TGTGCCAGCTGCCCGGCACAGAACACTGAAGCTTTCTTT
NA,TRBJ2-3,NA,TRBV29-1,CSVAPTGLGGDTQYF,TGCAGCGTCGCGCCGACTGGGCTGGGGGGAGATACGCAGTATTTT
NA,TRBJ2-7,NA,TRBV6-5,CASIGPGREQYF,TGTGCCAGCATTGGGCCAGGGCGGGAGCAGTACTTC
once,TRBJ2-4,NA,TRBV30,CAWSIWGAKNIQYF,TGTGCCTGGAGTATCTGGGGAGCCAAAAACATTCAGTACTTC
NA,TRBJ2-2,TRBD2,TRBV19,CASTFRASGRAAGELFF,TGTGCCAGTACCTTCCGGGCTAGCGGGAGGGCTGCCGGGGAGCTGTTTTTT
NA,TRBJ1-1,NA,TRBV7-2,CASSKQERAFF,TGTGCCAGCAGTAAACAGGAGCGCGCTTTCTTT
NA,TRBJ2-5,TRBD1,TRBV19,CASSGGSQETQYF,TGTGCCAGCTCAGGGGGCAGCCAAGAGACCCAGTACTTC
NA,TRBJ2-3,NA,TRBV5-1,CASSLFSPTDTQYF,TGCGCCAGCAGCTTGTTTAGTCCCACAGATACGCAGTATTTT
few,TRBJ1-2,TRBD1,TRBV11-3,CASSLAPGGGYTF,TGTGCCAGCAGCTTAGCCCCAGGGGGAGGCTACACCTTC
NA,TRBJ2-3,NA,TRBV25-1,CASSKGGSTDTQYF,TGTGCCAGCAGCAAGGGTGGGAGCACAGATACGCAGTATTTT
once,TRBJ2-5,TRBD1,TRBV29-1,CSVGLPASRGRETQYF,TGCAGCGTTGGATTACCGGCAAGCAGGGGGCGGGAGACCCAGTACTTC
once,TRBJ2-7,NA,TRBV7-3,CASSLSPSATAYEQYF,TGTGCCAGCAGCTTAAGCCCCTCAGCGACAGCCTACGAGCAGTACTTC
NA,TRBJ2-7,TRBD2,TRBV11-3,CASSVASGREQYF,TGTGCCAGCAGCGTAGCTAGCGGCCGGGAGCAGTACTTC
NA,TRBJ1-4,TRBD1,TRBV6-1,CASSDPGQGNEKLFF,TGTGCCAGCAGTGATCCGGGACAGGGGAATGAAAAACTGTTTTTT
once,TRBJ2-7,NA,TRBV27,CASSLTGRYEQYF,TGTGCCAGCAGTTTAACAGGCCGATACGAGCAGTACTTC
few,TRBJ1-1,NA,TRBV5-8,CASSSGGRSEAFF,TGTGCCAGCAGTTCGGGGGGCAGGTCTGAAGCTTTCTTT
NA,TRBJ2-1,NA,TRBV2,CASTIATQFF,TGTGCCAGCACGATAGCCACCCAGTTCTTC
NA,TRBJ1-5,NA,TRBV2,CASSDQGSNQPQHF,TGTGCCAGCAGTGACCAGGGAAGCAATCAGCCCCAGCATTTT
NA,TRBJ1-2,NA,TRBV15,CATSRDEERAGNRYTF,TGTGCCACCAGCAGAGATGAAGAAAGGGCAGGGAATCGCTACACCTTC
NA,TRBJ1-2,NA,TRBV7-8,CASSPPGLGYTF,TGTGCCAGCAGCCCGCCGGGATTGGGCTACACCTTC
once,TRBJ2-6,NA,TRBV2,CASSGRGSGANVLTF,TGTGCCAGCAGTGGCAGGGGCTCTGGGGCCAACGTCCTGACTTTC
NA,TRBJ1-2,NA,TRBV5-1,CASSASSGNYGYTF,TGCGCCAGCAGCGCCAGTTCGGGGAACTATGGCTACACCTTC
NA,TRBJ1-3,NA,TRBV19,CASRQLQSGNTIYF,TGTGCCAGCCGACAGCTCCAATCTGGAAACACCATATATTTT
NA,TRBJ1-5,NA,TRBV7-9,CASSPRGPEPQHF,TGTGCCAGCAGCCCTAGGGGCCCGGAGCCCCAGCATTTT
NA,TRBJ2-2,NA,TRBV7-2,CASRVTPLGGELFF,TGTGCCAGCAGGGTGACGCCTCTCGGCGGGGAGCTGTTTTTT
NA,TRBJ2-1,NA,TRBV2,CASRGVDSEQFF,TGTGCCAGCAGAGGTGTCGATAGTGAGCAGTTCTTC
once,TRBJ1-1,NA,TRBV5-1,CASSLFDPNTEAFF,TGCGCCAGCAGCTTGTTTGACCCGAACACTGAAGCTTTCTTT
NA,TRBJ2-7,NA,TRBV5-6,CASSLSQNSYEQYF,TGTGCCAGCAGCTTGAGTCAGAACTCCTACGAGCAGTACTTC